This note documents a single T cell receptor (beta chain) sequence. Its antigen is unidentified. Gene names and germline match the mouse. The CDR3 end falls 1 residue outside the read, so it is completed with the germline J gene. The data were taken from a study of tissue T cells after allogeneic stem cell transplantation. Study-wide points: Tissue-detected TCR repertoire was only partly captured by blood and spleen T cells. Anatomically similar tissues had similar TCR repertoires within each patient.

V was clipped by 2 bases and J by 8 bases, with 0 bases between them. Germline CDR1 NNHNN, CDR2 SYGAGS (reference sequence). This CDR3 region has 9 residues. Described time point: mouse harvest day 14 after allogeneic transplant. Each mouse received 10^7 T-cell-depleted marrow cells plus 10^6 splenic CD5+ T cells by tail vein. Mice had MHC-mismatched B6 into BALB/c GVHD, sampled day 7 or 14. Sequenced by immunoSEQ multiplex PCR; TCRdb stores in-frame clones only, minus some. The data show 4,600 or so clones, about 50% seen once. The sample consisted of lymph node tissue. The source of this sequence is a female BALB/c mouse given C57BL/6 T cells with graft-versus-host disease after an allogeneic hematopoietic cell transplant. The J gene is TRBJ2-3, the V gene TRBV13-2; D is undetermined. CDR3 sequence: CASGETLYF. The DNA read from the CDR3 is TGTGCCAGCGGTGAAACGCTGTAT.